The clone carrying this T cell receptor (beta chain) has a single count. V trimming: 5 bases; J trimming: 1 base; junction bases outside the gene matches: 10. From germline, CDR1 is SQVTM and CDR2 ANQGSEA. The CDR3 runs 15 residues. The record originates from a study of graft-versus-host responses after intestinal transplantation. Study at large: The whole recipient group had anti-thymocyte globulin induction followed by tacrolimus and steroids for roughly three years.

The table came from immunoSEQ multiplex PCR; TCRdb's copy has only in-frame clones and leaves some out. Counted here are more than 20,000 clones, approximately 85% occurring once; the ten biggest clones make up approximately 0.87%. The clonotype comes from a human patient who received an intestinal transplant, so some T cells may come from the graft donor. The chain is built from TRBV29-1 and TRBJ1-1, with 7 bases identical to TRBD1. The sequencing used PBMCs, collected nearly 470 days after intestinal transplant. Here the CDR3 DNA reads TGCAGCGTTAGATCCCAGGGACAGCCGAACACTGAAGCTTTCTTT. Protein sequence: CSVRSQGQPNTEAFF.